These 11 T cell receptor beta chains were sequenced from one sample in a study of T cell repertoires in cytomegalovirus infection. TCRdb passed the reads through MiXCR, listing each CDR3 protein once. The table records fewer than 900,000 distinct CDR3 sequences, around 29% of them present only once. Their recognized antigens are unknown. This specimen was cultured CD8+ T cells from PBMCs, taken from culture after CMV antigen stimulation. The receptors here all came from a human donor in good health (CMV status not recorded). Some clones in this sample may be carry-over from other donors' samples.

This clonotype was seen more than once but under ten times. The chain recombines TRBV27 with TRBJ2-2; 8 bases line up with TRBD1. Per germline, CDR1 MNHEY and CDR2 SMNVEV (reference sequence). Germline trimming cut 1 base from V and 5 bases from J; bases unmatched to any gene: 3. CDR3 size: 15 residues. The CDR3 region is CASSLLGQVTGELFF. The CDR3 nucleotides read TGTGCCAGCAGTTTATTGGGACAGGTTACCGGGGAGCTGTTTTTT.

This clonotype showed up many times. V usage is TRBV7-6 and J usage is TRBJ2-5; D gene uncertain. The CDR3 consists of 14 residues. Trimming removed 5 bases from V and 5 bases from J, with 15 bases in between. Germline V gene lookup returns CDR1 SGHVS and CDR2 FNYEAQ. For the CDR3, the DNA is TGTGCCAGCAGCCCCAGGACGCGAACGGAGACCCAGTACTTC. Protein product: CASSPRTRTETQYF.

This clonotype was found a few times. The chain combines TRBV6-5 with TRBJ2-2; D tentatively reads TRBD1 or TRBD2 (5 bases each). The V end was cut by 2 bases, the J end by 8 bases, with 9 bases between. The CDR3 loop spans 13 amino acids. The germline CDR1 and CDR2 sequences are MNHEY and SVGAGI. As DNA, the CDR3 is TGTGCCAGCAGTTACGAGGGGATGGGGGAGCTGTTTTTT. This sequence encodes CASSYEGMGELFF.

This clonotype came up a few times. The chain's CDR3 is CASSIPGQGAIEQYF. The CDR3 DNA sequence: TGTGCCAGCAGTATACCGGGACAGGGGGCCATCGAGCAGTACTTC. This chain joins TRBV6-5 and TRBJ2-7; 12 bases align to TRBD1. J was trimmed by 6 bases and V by 5 bases; bases with no gene match: 8. CDR1 and CDR2 (germline): MNHEY, SVGAGI. The CDR3 consists of 15 residues.

This clonotype was found a few times. The chain employs TRBV4-1 and TRBJ1-5, with 8 bases fitting TRBD1. V lost 0 bases and J lost 5; bases outside the gene matches: 6. This CDR3 has 16 residues. CDR1 and CDR2 (germline): MGHRA, YSYEKL. The chain's CDR3 is CASSQESGQVYQPQHF. The DNA of the CDR3 is TGCGCCAGCAGCCAAGAATCGGGACAGGTTTATCAGCCCCAGCATTTT.

This clonotype was observed at least ten times. V and J are TRBV7-9 and TRBJ2-1, with D tentatively TRBD1 (6 bases). Germline CDR1 reads SEHNR; CDR2 reads FQNEAQ (reference sequence). V shed 5 bases and J shed 9 bases, with 11 bases lying between them. The CDR3 is 12 amino acids. This CDR3 is CASSNRVSEQFF. The CDR3 DNA is TGTGCCAGCAGCAACAGGGTTTCTGAGCAGTTCTTC.

The genes are TRBV4-1 and TRBJ2-1; D is unclear. V dropped 1 base and J dropped 3 bases, with 1 base sitting between them. Germline V CDR1 and CDR2: MGHRA, YSYEKL. This CDR3 spans 12 amino acids. This CDR3 is CASSQVYNEQFF. In nucleotides, the CDR3 is TGCGCCAGCAGCCAAGTCTACAATGAGCAGTTCTTC.

Many counts were recorded for this clonotype. The chain combines TRBV7-2 with TRBJ2-3, with D perhaps matching TRBD1 or TRBD2 (6 bases each). The V end lost 4 bases, the J end lost 3 bases, and 14 bases lay between the germline ends. This CDR3 spans 15 amino acids. Germline values: CDR1 SGHTA, CDR2 FQGNSA. CDR3 DNA: TGTGCCAGCAGCTCACTTGGAGGGGGAACAGATACGCAGTATTTT. Translation: CASSSLGGGTDTQYF. The whole variable domain, filled in from reference TRBV7-2 and TRBJ2-3, reads GAGVSQSPSNKVTEKGKDVELRCDPISGHTALYWYRQSLGQGLEFLIYFQGNSAPDKSGLPSDRFSAERTGGSVSTLTIQRTQQEDSAVYLCASSSLGGGTDTQYFGPGTRLTVL.

The chain has TRBV6-6 and TRBJ2-5; 9 bases align to TRBD1. V was pared by 7 bases and J by 1 base, with 13 bases of the junction left unmatched. The CDR3 loop spans 17 amino acids. The V gene's germline CDR1 is MNHNY and CDR2 SVGAGI (reference sequence). The CDR3 loop reads CASIPGLRDRVQETQYF. CDR3 coding DNA: TGTGCCAGCATCCCCGGTCTCCGGGACAGGGTCCAAGAGACCCAGTACTTC.

The chain uses TRBV25-1 and TRBJ2-1; 9 nucleotides align to TRBD1. Germline V lookup: CDR1 MGHDK, CDR2 SYGVNS. Trimming removed 8 bases from V and 1 base from J; junction bases left unmatched: 3. The CDR3 runs 14 residues. The CDR3 nucleotides are TGTGCCAGCGGGGGACAGGGTTCCTACAATGAGCAGTTCTTC. Protein product: CASGGQGSYNEQFF.

This clonotype was observed a handful of times. The chain couples TRBV7-6 to TRBJ2-1; 11 bases map to TRBD2. V was pared by 5 bases and J by 4 bases, with 4 bases of the junction left unmatched. The germline V gene has CDR1 SGHVS and CDR2 FNYEAQ. The CDR3 runs 15 residues. Written as DNA, the CDR3 is TGTGCCAGCAGCCGGACTAGCGGGTTTTACAATGAGCAGTTCTTC. It encodes CASSRTSGFYNEQFF.